Presented here are 17 T cell receptor beta chains from one specimen sequenced in a study of cytomegalovirus exposure and HLA in healthy donors. Sequencing used immunoSEQ multiplex PCR; TCRdb keeps in-frame clones, though not all of them. There are 150,000 to 180,000 clones in the sample; 86% occur only once, and approximately 2% lies in the top ten. Sequenced material: PBMCs. The receptor source for this set is a human donor in good health.

The chain links TRBV11-3 to TRBJ1-4; D unresolved. Germline CDR1 SGHNT, CDR2 YENEEA. The CDR3 has 14 residues. Trimming took 1 base from V and 7 from J, leaving 10 bases between them. The CDR3: CASSLGQDSEKLFF. CDR3 bases: TGTGCCAGCAGCTTAGGGCAGGATAGTGAAAAACTGTTTTTT.

The chain has TRBV28 and TRBJ1-2, with 10 positions matching TRBD1. Per germline, CDR1 MDHEN and CDR2 SYDVKM. The junction had 6 bases not matched to a gene; V was cut back by 5 bases and J by 3 bases. The CDR3 spans 15 residues. The CDR3 sequence is CASSRQGAIYYGYTF. The CDR3 DNA sequence: TGTGCCAGCAGTAGACAGGGGGCGATTTACTATGGCTACACCTTC.

The chain combines TRBV28 with TRBJ2-7, with a tentative D call TRBD1 (6 bases). Trimming removed 9 bases at V and 3 bases at J, with 15 bases between. The length of the CDR3 is 13 residues. Germline V gene lookup returns CDR1 MDHEN and CDR2 SYDVKM. The CDR3 loop is CASRGGGIYEQYF. The CDR3 DNA is TGTGCCAGTCGTGGGGGCGGAATCTACGAGCAGTACTTC.

This clone was seen more than once but under ten times. The chain joins TRBV11-2 to TRBJ2-7; the match to TRBD2 covers 7 bases. V shed 3 bases, J shed 2 bases, and the junction held 4 bases outside the gene matches. Germline CDR1 reads SGHAT; CDR2 reads FQNNGV. The CDR3 consists of 14 residues. The CDR3 region is CASSLGGGPYEQYF. DNA for the CDR3: TGTGCCAGCAGCTTGGGGGGAGGGCCCTACGAGCAGTACTTC.

The V gene is TRBV5-1, the J gene TRBJ1-4; 10 positions agree with TRBD1. V shed 5 bases and J 7 bases; nucleotides not matched to a gene: 8. The CDR3 covers 15 residues. Looked up from germline, CDR1 is SGHRS and CDR2 is YFSETQ. The CDR3 sequence is CASRRGTGVGEKLFF. The CDR3 DNA is TGCGCCAGCAGGCGAGGGACAGGGGTTGGTGAAAAACTGTTTTTT.

The J gene is TRBJ2-1, the V gene TRBV27; TRBD1 aligns across 9 bases. V shed 5 bases, J shed 9 bases, and the junction held 8 bases outside the gene matches. Germline CDR1 reads MNHEY; CDR2 reads SMNVEV (reference sequence). The CDR3 length is 14 residues. The CDR3 loop is CASSAGTGYLEQFF. For the CDR3, the DNA is TGTGCCAGCAGTGCCGGGACAGGGTATCTTGAGCAGTTCTTC.

This chain uses TRBV5-1 with TRBJ2-7; 8 bases align to TRBD1. Trimming at V came to 4 bases and at J to 4 bases, leaving 7 bases not matched to a gene. The V gene's germline CDR1 is SGHRS and CDR2 YFSETQ. This CDR3 spans 14 amino acids. The chain's CDR3 is CASSIRDRMYEQYF. The CDR3 nucleotides are TGCGCCAGCAGCATCCGGGACAGGATGTACGAGCAGTACTTC.

The chain joins TRBV11-2 to TRBJ2-2; 8 bases agree with TRBD1. Germline V gene lookup returns CDR1 SGHAT and CDR2 FQNNGV. There are 15 residues in the CDR3. J lost 0 bases, V lost 8 bases, and 5 bases had no gene match. CDR3 in DNA: TGTGCCAGCTGGGAGACAGGGGCGAACACCGGGGAGCTGTTTTTT. It translates to CASWETGANTGELFF. Filled out from reference TRBV11-2 and TRBJ2-2, the complete variable domain reads EAGVAQSPRYKIIEKRQSVAFWCNPISGHATLYWYQQILGQGPKLLIQFQNNGVVDDSQLPKDRFSAERLKGVDSTLKIQPAKLEDSAVYLCASWETGANTGELFFGEGSRLTVL.

V usage is TRBV6-1 and J usage is TRBJ2-1, with 10 bases that match TRBD2. The junction had 3 bases not matched to a gene; V was cut back by 6 bases and J by 1 base. Per the germline V gene, CDR1 is MNHNS and CDR2 is SASEGT. This CDR3 comprises 15 residues. The CDR3: CASREREGSYNEQFF. The CDR3 nucleotides read TGTGCCAGCAGGGAGCGGGAGGGTTCCTACAATGAGCAGTTCTTC.

The chain uses TRBV27 and TRBJ2-7, with TRBD1 matching 8 bases. CDR3 length: 14 residues. The V segment lost 6 bases and the J segment 3 bases; nucleotides outside the gene matches: 7. CDR1 is MNHEY, CDR2 SMNVEV, per germline (reference sequence). The CDR3 coding sequence is TGTGCCAGCAGCAGCAGGACAGGGATCTACGAGCAGTACTTC. The encoded protein is CASSSRTGIYEQYF.

The rearrangement links TRBV5-6 to TRBJ2-7; D ambiguous. The germline gives CDR1 SGHDT, CDR2 YYEEEE. V was clipped by 0 bases and J by 1 base, with 8 bases between them. This CDR3 has 14 amino acids. The CDR3 reads CASSLGRGSYEQYF. The CDR3 region has the DNA TGTGCCAGCAGCTTGGGGAGAGGATCCTACGAGCAGTACTTC.

V gene TRBV7-3 combines with J gene TRBJ1-2; TRBD1 aligns across 7 bases. Germline-derived CDR1 and CDR2 are SGHTA and FQGTGA. V lost 5 bases, J lost 8 bases, and 8 bases stayed unmatched. The CDR3 totals 13 residues. CDR3 bases: TGTGCCAGCAGCCGGGACAGAGCCAGGGGCTACACCTTC. It translates to CASSRDRARGYTF.

The J gene is TRBJ2-1, the V gene TRBV5-4; the match to TRBD1 covers 7 bases. CDR3 length: 15 residues. The germline V gene has CDR1 SGHNT and CDR2 YYREEE (reference sequence). The J segment lost 2 bases and the V segment lost 0 bases, leaving 2 bases of the junction unmatched. The CDR3 protein is CASSLGQGAYNEQFF. The CDR3 nucleotides are TGTGCCAGCAGCTTGGGGCAGGGGGCCTACAATGAGCAGTTCTTC.

V is TRBV4-2 and J is TRBJ2-3, with 8 bases aligning to TRBD2. This CDR3 is 16 amino acids long. Germline-derived CDR1 and CDR2 are LGHNA and YNFKEQ. With V trimmed by 0 bases and J by 6 bases, 8 bases remained unmatched. DNA for the CDR3: TGTGCCAGCAGCCAAGAAGACGCGGGAGGCCGGGATACGCAGTATTTT. Encoded protein: CASSQEDAGGRDTQYF.

The chain links TRBV6-5 to TRBJ2-7; weak D call: TRBD1 (5 bases). The CDR3 contains 14 residues. Trimming pared 2 bases from V and 2 bases from J, leaving 10 bases between. Germline V gene lookup returns CDR1 MNHEY and CDR2 SVGAGI. The CDR3 bases are TGTGCCAGCAGTTACGACAGACGAACCTACGAGCAGTACTTC. It is translated as CASSYDRRTYEQYF.

J is TRBJ2-1 and V is TRBV7-9, with TRBD2 matching over 13 bases. The germline V gene encodes CDR1 SEHNR and CDR2 FQNEAQ (reference sequence). The CDR3 consists of 17 residues. Trimming cost V 5 bases and J 2 bases; bases outside gene matches: 6. The CDR3: CASSRLGTSGAYNEQFF. The DNA for the CDR3 is TGTGCCAGCAGCAGGTTGGGGACTAGCGGGGCCTACAATGAGCAGTTCTTC.

This rearrangement joins TRBV7-9 to TRBJ2-7; D remains unclear. V was pared by 4 bases and J by 1 base, with 23 bases between. Germline V gene sequence: CDR1 SEHNR, CDR2 FQNEAQ (reference sequence). This CDR3 is built from 18 residues. Written as DNA, the CDR3 is TGTGCCAGCAGCTCACCTTTGGGTTGGCGGAATGGGTCCTACGAGCAGTACTTC. Translated, it gives CASSSPLGWRNGSYEQYF. Variable domain in full (rest from reference TRBV7-9 and TRBJ2-7): DTGVSQNPRHKITKRGQNVTFRCDPISEHNRLYWYRQTLGQGPEFLTYFQNEAQLEKSRLLSDRFSAERPKGSFSTLEIQRTEQGDSAMYLCASSSPLGWRNGSYEQYFGPGTRLTVT.